The sequence of this TCR beta chain was determined in a study of blood T cell repertoires in COVID-19. Study background: Material from acute and convalescent COVID-19 was sourced from the United States, Italy and Spain. In each case, the material was cDNA or gDNA derived from T cells, B-cell-depleted T cells, or PBMCs.

The CDR3 has 15 amino acids. CDR1 is SGHDN and CDR2 is FVKESK in the germline V gene. Trimming pared 0 bases from V and 2 bases from J, leaving 11 bases between. In the original processing: Amplification with reference gene primers provided the estimates of nucleated cell counts. Clones were read by immunoSEQ multiplex PCR, and TCRdb kept only the in-frame ones, dropping some. The DNA gave D and trimming, while V, J and clone size come from that table. The profile shows approximately 210,000 clones, 84% of them singletons. The TCR comes from a human donor in a cohort sampled during active COVID-19. This chain uses TRBV14 with TRBJ2-7; D is undetermined. Sequenced sample: peripheral blood. As DNA, the CDR3 is TGTGCCAGCAGCCAAGATTATTCAGTTACCTACGAGCAGTACTTC. Encoded protein: CASSQDYSVTYEQYF.